This T cell receptor beta chain stems from a study of T cells in Graves' hyperthyroidism and ophthalmopathy. Study details: The blood sample was taken at first diagnosis, before treatment began. Regarding the study as a whole: Progression to ophthalmopathy was predicted a median of about 6.6 months early.

From RNA transcripts, TCR beta CDR3 regions were amplified. TCR CDR3 regions were first amplified by RT-PCR with HTBI primers. TCRdb re-derived calls from the multiplex PCR reads in MiXCR, one entry per CDR3 protein. There are 450,000 to 650,000 distinct CDR3 sequences in the sample; 13% to 15% occur only once, and 7.1% lies in the top ten. The germline V gene has CDR1 GTSNPN and CDR2 SVGIG (reference sequence). V dropped 2 bases and J dropped 4 bases, with 11 bases sitting between them. The CDR3 has 14 residues. This clonotype was seen ten or more times. What it recognizes is unknown. The receptor was derived from a young woman with Graves' ophthalmopathy. Specimen: blood. The chain is built from TRBV30 and TRBJ2-2; D call uncertain. The CDR3 loop reads CAWSTGLGTGELFF. CDR3 DNA sequence: TGTGCCTGGAGTACCGGGCTTGGCACCGGGGAGCTGTTTTTT.